This T cell receptor (beta chain) was sequenced during a study of T cells after posttransplantation cyclophosphamide. Cyclophosphamide on days +3 and +4 followed busulfan-fludarabine conditioning and a marrow graft. Notes on the study in general: Later post-transplant blood repertoires were often dominated by donor CD8+ memory clones.

Comments on this clone: What it recognizes is unknown.

Trimming left V 7 bases short and J 10 bases short, with 23 bases between. CDR1 is MDHEN and CDR2 is SYDVKM in the germline V gene. The CDR3 length is 15 residues. Using immunoSEQ multiplex PCR, the repertoire was profiled, and TCRdb retains in-frame clones only, with some absent. This table has around 22,000 clones, roughly nine tenths appearing once. Sequenced material: PBMCs, taken after allogeneic stem cell transplant with posttransplant cyclophosphamide. The TCR was taken from a female patient aged 25-40 years who received an allogeneic stem cell transplant from an unrelated donor, was CMV-positive, and had no GVHD. The graft donor may have contributed some T cells. This chain links TRBV28 with TRBJ2-1; perhaps TRBD2 as D (7 bases). The CDR3 bases are TGTGCCAGCACCAACCCCCGGGGGGCGTCTGGGGAGCAGTTCTTC. Protein product: CASTNPRGASGEQFF.